The T cell receptor (beta chain) under discussion was sequenced for a study of CD8+ T cells in alopecia areata. The wider study: The share of scalp area affected provided the severity score for treated patients. Study findings and constraints: The study found tofacitinib significantly decreased scalp clonality and expanded CD8+ clones among the top 100. Under tofacitinib, numerous expanded lesional clonotypes remained detectable in scalp and blood.

Remarks on this clone: Its specificity is not known.

Treatment reported: oral pan-JAK inhibitor, 5-10 mg twice daily. Obtained from alopecia areata patients were lesional scalp punch biopsies along with peripheral blood. Losses at the gene ends were 6 bases for V and 3 bases for J; bases not matched to a gene: 13. CDR1 and CDR2 from the germline V gene are SQVTM and ANQGSEA. The CDR3 is 15 amino acids. Reverse transcription of extracted RNA yielded cDNA, which provided the sequencing template. Using immunoSEQ multiplex PCR, the repertoire was profiled, and TCRdb retains in-frame clones only, with some absent. Of about 190,000 clones in the sample, approximately 67% were seen once.

This rearrangement joins TRBV29-1 to TRBJ1-2, with 7 nucleotides matching TRBD1. The sequence was obtained from a human donor with alopecia areata. The sample in question was CD4+ T cells sorted from blood, obtained around week 49, from a patient treated with tofacitinib. In nucleotides, the CDR3 is TGCAGCGTGGCCCTCCCTATGGGACAGTACTATGGCTACACCTTC. Protein product: CSVALPMGQYYGYTF. Filled out from reference TRBV29-1 and TRBJ1-2, the complete variable domain reads SAVISQKPSRDICQRGTSLTIQCQVDSQVTMMFWYRQQPGQSLTLIATANQGSEATYESGFVIDKFPISRPNLTFSTLTVSNMSPEDSSIYLCSVALPMGQYYGYTFGSGTRLTVV.